Here is one TCR beta chain with its context. This CDR3 comprises 10 residues. Between the trimmed V and J ends, which lost 3 bases and 5 bases, there was a span of 2 bases. Germline-derived CDR1 and CDR2 are MDHEN and SYDVKM. This sample was taken from a study of blood T cell repertoires in COVID-19. Study details: PBMCs, B-cell-depleted T cells, or T cells were the source of the cDNA or gDNA that made up the material.

The method was immunoSEQ multiplex PCR; TCRdb's version includes in-frame clones alone and lacks a portion of them. This sample yields 250,000 to 350,000 clones, of which 87% are seen a single time; roughly 6.3% belongs to the top ten. This TCR was sampled from a woman between 40 and 50 years old who had recovered from COVID-19. Input material: PBMCs or T cells enriched from blood (not recorded which). The chain links TRBV28 to TRBJ2-7; D unresolved. The CDR3 DNA reads as TGTGCCAGCAGTTTCGACGAGCAGTACTTC. It yields the protein CASSFDEQYF.